This entry lists 14 T cell receptor beta chains sequenced from one sample in a study of beta chain features in type 1 diabetes. Study outcomes and limitations: There was a moderate but significant shortening of TCRB CDR3s in all four CD4+ subsets of Type 1 diabetes patients.

cDNA synthesis used the whole RNA isolate, giving expressed TCRB sequences. Generated by immunoSEQ multiplex PCR, the TCRdb table keeps only in-frame clones and is missing some. The sample has hundreds of thousands of clones; more than 12% are singletons. These receptors' antigens are unknown. The sample comprised naive CD4+ T cells from blood. Source of these receptors: a man aged 18 to 35 with type 1 diabetes.

The chain couples TRBV25-1 to TRBJ1-1; D is undetermined. The CDR3 is 13 residues long. Trimming shortened V by 1 base and J by 3 bases, and 6 bases separated the two germline ends. Germline CDR1 reads MGHDK; CDR2 reads SYGVNS. CDR3 residues: CASSEFGDTEAFF. In nucleotides, the CDR3 is TGTGCCAGCAGTGAATTCGGTGACACTGAAGCTTTCTTT. The full variable domain, its missing parts supplied by reference TRBV25-1 and TRBJ1-1, is EADIYQTPRYLVIGTGKKITLECSQTMGHDKMYWYQQDPGMELHLIHYSYGVNSTEKGDLSSESTVSRIRTEHFPLTLESARPSHTSQYLCASSEFGDTEAFFGQGTRLTVV.

This chain connects TRBV6-4 to TRBJ2-2, with D possibly matching TRBD1 (6 bases). The V end lost 4 bases, the J end lost 0 bases, and 12 bases lay between the germline ends. The CDR3 is made up of 16 amino acids. CDR1 is MRHNA, CDR2 SNTAGT, per germline. The CDR3 bases are TGTGCCAGCAGTGTACGAGGGGGTACGAACACCGGGGAGCTGTTTTTT. This sequence encodes CASSVRGGTNTGELFF.

This clone has only a few counts. The chain carries TRBV25-1 and TRBJ2-7; a weak D match, TRBD2 (5 bases). Germline lookup yields CDR1 MGHDK and CDR2 SYGVNS. The CDR3 runs 12 residues. The V end lost 8 bases, the J end lost 0 bases, and 8 bases lay between the germline ends. The CDR3 reads CASAGISYEQYF. The CDR3 DNA sequence: TGTGCCAGCGCCGGGATCTCCTACGAGCAGTACTTC.

This clone was picked up one time. The J gene is TRBJ2-5, the V gene TRBV7-2; D perhaps matches TRBD1 (6 bases). The CDR3 is 15 amino acids. V gave up 1 base and J gave up 1 base, with 10 bases separating them. Germline lookup yields CDR1 SGHTA and CDR2 FQGNSA. In DNA, the CDR3 is TGTGCCAGCAGCTTAGTTTCAGGGGCCCAAGAGACCCAGTACTTC. It specifies CASSLVSGAQETQYF.

This chain joins TRBV7-2 and TRBJ1-2; a possible D gene is TRBD1 (6 bases). Per the germline V gene, CDR1 is SGHTA and CDR2 is FQGNSA. V was trimmed by 5 bases and J by 6 bases, leaving 16 bases between them. The CDR3 contains 14 residues. The CDR3 nucleotides are TGTGCCAGCAGCCCCGGACAGTTTATTGATGGCTACACCTTC. Its translation is CASSPGQFIDGYTF.

The table lists this clone with a few counts. Additional DNA sequences in this sample encode the identical CDR3. The V call is TRBV7-2, the J call TRBJ2-3; 9 nucleotides align to TRBD2. The CDR3 spans 15 residues. V trimming: 1 base; J trimming: 4 bases; junction bases outside the gene matches: 3. CDR1 and CDR2 from the germline V gene are SGHTA and FQGNSA. The CDR3 nucleotides read TGTGCCAGCAGCTTAGGGGGACTAGCTGCAGATACGCAGTATTTT. Translating gives CASSLGGLAADTQYF.

J is TRBJ2-7 and V is TRBV7-2; D gene unclear. V lost 5 bases to trimming and J lost 2 bases, with 19 bases between them. CDR3 length: 16 amino acids. From germline, CDR1 is SGHTA and CDR2 FQGNSA. For the CDR3, the DNA is TGTGCCAGCAGCGCGCGATCTTACAGCGAAACCTACGAGCAGTACTTC. This encodes CASSARSYSETYEQYF.

The rearrangement links TRBV6-1 to TRBJ2-3; D unclear. This CDR3 region has 12 residues. Trimming left V 8 bases short and J 0 bases short, with 6 bases between. The germline CDR1 and CDR2 sequences are MNHNS and SASEGT. DNA of the CDR3: TGTGCCAGCGGAAGAAGCACAGATACGCAGTATTTT. Protein sequence: CASGRSTDTQYF.

J is TRBJ1-1 and V is TRBV5-1; D is unclear. The V end lost 0 bases, the J end lost 1 base, and 7 bases lay between the germline ends. CDR3 size: 14 residues. The germline V gene has CDR1 SGHRS and CDR2 YFSETQ. The CDR3 spells CASSLGEWNTEAFF. The CDR3 coding sequence is TGCGCCAGCAGCTTGGGTGAGTGGAACACTGAAGCTTTCTTT.

This chain links TRBV29-1 with TRBJ2-3; D possibly matches TRBD1 or TRBD2 (6 bases each). Germline V gives CDR1 SQVTM, CDR2 ANQGSEA. There are 14 residues in the CDR3. V dropped 8 bases and J dropped 2 bases, with 17 bases sitting between them. The CDR3 protein is CSHAGHFDTDTQYF. In nucleotides, the CDR3 is TGCAGCCATGCGGGACACTTCGACACAGATACGCAGTATTTT.

The sample holds one count of this clone. V and J are TRBV5-1 and TRBJ2-1, with 9 bases that match TRBD1. Germline V gives CDR1 SGHRS, CDR2 YFSETQ. V trimming: 2 bases; J trimming: 6 bases; junction bases outside the gene matches: 6. The CDR3 runs 15 residues. Here the CDR3 DNA reads TGCGCCAGCAGCTTTACGGGACAGGGTGGCAATGAGCAGTTCTTC. Protein: CASSFTGQGGNEQFF.

This sequence joins TRBV29-1 and TRBJ1-5, with 12 bases identical to TRBD1. Trimming at V came to 4 bases and at J to 6 bases, leaving 4 bases not matched to a gene. The CDR3 is 14 amino acids. Germline CDR1 SQVTM, CDR2 ANQGSEA. The CDR3 region is CSVGDRGRSQPQHF. The DNA for the CDR3 is TGCAGCGTTGGGGACAGGGGGCGAAGTCAGCCCCAGCATTTT.

This clone occurred a few times. The J gene is TRBJ2-1, the V gene TRBV7-3, with TRBD2 matching over 8 bases. The CDR3 is made up of 17 amino acids. V shed 5 bases and J 7 bases; nucleotides not matched to a gene: 16. CDR1 and CDR2 from the germline V gene are SGHTA and FQGTGA. DNA of the CDR3: TGTGCCAGCAGCCTGCCCCGGGGGCCTAGCGGGTGGAATGAGCAGTTCTTC. This sequence encodes CASSLPRGPSGWNEQFF.

This clone has just a few counts. The rearrangement joins TRBV28 to TRBJ1-2; D gene uncertain. V was cut by 7 bases and J by 4 bases, with 10 bases left in between. The germline gives CDR1 MDHEN, CDR2 SYDVKM. This CDR3 is built from 12 residues. CDR3 protein: CASTITPYGYTF. In nucleotides, the CDR3 is TGTGCCAGCACAATTACACCCTATGGCTACACCTTC.